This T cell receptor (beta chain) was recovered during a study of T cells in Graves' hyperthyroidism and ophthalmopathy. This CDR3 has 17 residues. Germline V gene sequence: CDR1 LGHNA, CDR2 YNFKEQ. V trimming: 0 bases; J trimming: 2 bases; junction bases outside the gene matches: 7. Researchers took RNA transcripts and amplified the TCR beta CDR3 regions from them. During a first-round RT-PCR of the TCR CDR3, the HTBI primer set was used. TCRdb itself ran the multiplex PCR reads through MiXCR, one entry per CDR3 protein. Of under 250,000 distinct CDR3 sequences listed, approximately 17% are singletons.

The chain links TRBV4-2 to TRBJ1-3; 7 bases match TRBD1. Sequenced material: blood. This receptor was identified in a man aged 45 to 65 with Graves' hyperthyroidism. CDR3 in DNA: TGTGCCAGCAGCCAAGAGACGTGGCAGGGGGCTGGAAACACCATATATTTT. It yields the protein CASSQETWQGAGNTIYF.